This T cell receptor beta chain was identified in a study of response to subunit inactivated influenza vaccine. General study findings and limits: After each seasonal influenza vaccination, few new T cells are recruited, the authors suggested.

This clonotype was seen more than once but under ten times. The antigen is not known. TCRdb re-derived calls from the RT-PCR reads in MiXCR, one entry per CDR3 protein. The data contain under 950,000 distinct CDR3 sequences, roughly 20% of them seen just once; the ten biggest clones take up roughly 10%. Per the germline V gene, CDR1 is SEHNR and CDR2 is FQNEAQ (reference sequence). V trimming: 5 bases; J trimming: 1 base; junction bases outside the gene matches: 5. The CDR3 is 16 residues long. Sequenced here: PBMCs from blood, sampled roughly 5 days after vaccination. This chain connects TRBV7-9 to TRBJ2-7; 13 bases match TRBD2. The sequence derives from a man aged 45-65 years who received an inactivated influenza vaccine. In DNA form, the CDR3 reads TGTGCCAGCAGCACACGGACTAGCGGGGGATCCTACGAGCAGTACTTC. Its protein is CASSTRTSGGSYEQYF.